This TCR beta chain was observed in a study of OX40 agonist ivuxolimab in advanced cancers. Libraries were prepared by immunoSEQ multiplex PCR; TCRdb keeps only in-frame clonotypes and omits some of them. The sample lists approximately 70,000 clones, 82% seen once, with 0.35% to 0.5% in the top ten. Findings and limits, study-wide: Patients with a partial response at 0.1-3.0 mg/kg had among the lowest clonal expansion. The mean number of expanded clones was higher in CD8+ T cells than in CD4+. CD4+ and CD8+ T cells in blood underwent clonal expansion by week 6 at 0.1 to 3.0 mg/kg.

Of note for this clone: What it recognizes is unknown. One end of the junction fails to match germline, which may point to a read error.

The CDR3 contains 16 residues. From germline, CDR1 is MNHNY and CDR2 SVGAGI (reference sequence). Sequences were derived from CD4+ or CD8+ T cells sorted from blood, sampled in a trial of the OX40 agonist ivuxolimab. The V call is TRBV6-6, the J call TRBJ1-3, with TRBD1 matching 10 bases. This TCR was sampled from an adult with an advanced solid tumor such as melanoma, head and neck, liver or kidney cancer. The CDR3 coding sequence is TGTGCCAGCAGTGACTCCGGGACAGGGGATGGAAACACCATATATTTT. Amino acid sequence: CASSDSGTGDGNTIYF.